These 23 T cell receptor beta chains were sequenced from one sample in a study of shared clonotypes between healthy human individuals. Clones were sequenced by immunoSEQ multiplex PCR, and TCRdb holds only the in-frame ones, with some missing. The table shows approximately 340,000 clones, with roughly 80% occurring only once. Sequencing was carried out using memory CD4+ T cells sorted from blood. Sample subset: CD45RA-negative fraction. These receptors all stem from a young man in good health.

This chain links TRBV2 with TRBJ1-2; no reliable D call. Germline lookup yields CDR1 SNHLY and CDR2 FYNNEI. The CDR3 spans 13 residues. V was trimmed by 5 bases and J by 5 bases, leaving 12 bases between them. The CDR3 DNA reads TGTGCCAGCAGTTCCCAGACGAGGTATGGCTACACCTTC. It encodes CASSSQTRYGYTF. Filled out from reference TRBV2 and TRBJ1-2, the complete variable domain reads EPEVTQTPSHQVTQMGQEVILRCVPISNHLYFYWYRQILGQKVEFLVSFYNNEISEKSEIFDDQFSVERPDGSNFTLKIRSTKLEDSAMYFCASSSQTRYGYTFGSGTRLTVV.

In DNA, the CDR3 is TGTGCCATCAGTGGATTTGGACAGGGGGGATACTACGAGCAGTACTTC. It is translated as CAISGFGQGGYYEQYF. The rearrangement uses TRBV10-3 and TRBJ2-7; 10 bases align to TRBD1. The CDR3 length is 16 residues. In germline, CDR1 is ENHRY, CDR2 SYGVKD. V lost 4 bases, J lost 3 bases, and 9 bases stayed unmatched.

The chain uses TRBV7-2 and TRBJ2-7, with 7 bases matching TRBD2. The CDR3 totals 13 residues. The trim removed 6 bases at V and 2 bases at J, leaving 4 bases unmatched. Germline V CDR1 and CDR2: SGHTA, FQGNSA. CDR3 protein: CASSLLATYEQYF. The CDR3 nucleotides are TGTGCCAGCAGTCTACTAGCGACCTACGAGCAGTACTTC.

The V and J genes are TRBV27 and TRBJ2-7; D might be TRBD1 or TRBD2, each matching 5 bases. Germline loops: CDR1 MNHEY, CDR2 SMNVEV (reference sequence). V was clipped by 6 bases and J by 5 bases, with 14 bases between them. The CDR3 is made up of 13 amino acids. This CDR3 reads CASRRDQRNEQYF. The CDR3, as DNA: TGTGCCAGCAGACGGGACCAGAGGAACGAGCAGTACTTC.

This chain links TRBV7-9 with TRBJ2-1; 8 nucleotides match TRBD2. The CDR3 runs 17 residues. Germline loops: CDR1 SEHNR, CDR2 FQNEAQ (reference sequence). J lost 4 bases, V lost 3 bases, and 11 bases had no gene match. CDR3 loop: CASSFLSREGVYNEQFF. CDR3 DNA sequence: TGTGCCAGCAGCTTTCTTAGCCGGGAGGGGGTTTACAATGAGCAGTTCTTC. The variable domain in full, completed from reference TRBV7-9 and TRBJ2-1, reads DTGVSQNPRHKITKRGQNVTFRCDPISEHNRLYWYRQTLGQGPEFLTYFQNEAQLEKSRLLSDRFSAERPKGSFSTLEIQRTEQGDSAMYLCASSFLSREGVYNEQFFGPGTRLTVL.

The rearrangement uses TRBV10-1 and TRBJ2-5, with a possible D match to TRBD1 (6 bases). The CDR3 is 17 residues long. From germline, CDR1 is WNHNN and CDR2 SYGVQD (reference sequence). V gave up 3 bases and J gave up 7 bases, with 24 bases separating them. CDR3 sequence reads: CASSDALPDSPGWTQYF. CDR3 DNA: TGCGCCAGCAGTGACGCCCTACCGGACAGCCCCGGGTGGACCCAGTACTTC.

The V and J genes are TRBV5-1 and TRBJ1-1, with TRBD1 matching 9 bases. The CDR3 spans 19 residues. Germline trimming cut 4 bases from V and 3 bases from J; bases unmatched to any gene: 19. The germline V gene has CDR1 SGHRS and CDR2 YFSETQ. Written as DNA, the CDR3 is TGCGCCAGCAGCAACGGACAGGGGAACGTTAGAAGGGCGGACACTGAAGCTTTCTTT. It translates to CASSNGQGNVRRADTEAFF.

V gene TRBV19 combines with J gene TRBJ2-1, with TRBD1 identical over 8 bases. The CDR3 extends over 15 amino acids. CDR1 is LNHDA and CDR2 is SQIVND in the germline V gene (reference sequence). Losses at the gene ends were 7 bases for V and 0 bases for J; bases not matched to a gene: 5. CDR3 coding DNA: TGTGCCAGTACCCCGGACAGGGCCTCCTACAATGAGCAGTTCTTC. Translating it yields CASTPDRASYNEQFF.

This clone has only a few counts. CDR3 residues: CASSPGQGSSYNEQFF. The CDR3 DNA follows: TGTGCCAGCAGCCCGGGACAGGGTAGCTCCTACAATGAGCAGTTCTTC. The chain is built from TRBV5-6 and TRBJ2-1; 9 bases fit TRBD1. The CDR3 sequence is 16 residues long. J lost 0 bases, V lost 4 bases, and 5 bases had no gene match. Per germline, CDR1 SGHDT and CDR2 YYEEEE.

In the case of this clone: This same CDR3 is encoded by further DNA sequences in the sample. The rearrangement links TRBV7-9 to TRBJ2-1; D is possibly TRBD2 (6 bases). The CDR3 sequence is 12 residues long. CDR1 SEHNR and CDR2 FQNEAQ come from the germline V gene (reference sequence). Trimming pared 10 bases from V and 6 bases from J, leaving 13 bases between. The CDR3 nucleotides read TGTGCCATCAGACTAGTGCTCAATGAGCAGTTCTTC. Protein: CAIRLVLNEQFF. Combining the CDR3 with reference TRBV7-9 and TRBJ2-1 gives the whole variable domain DTGVSQNPRHKITKRGQNVTFRCDPISEHNRLYWYRQTLGQGPEFLTYFQNEAQLEKSRLLSDRFSAERPKGSFSTLEIQRTEQGDSAMYLCAIRLVLNEQFFGPGTRLTVL.

The CDR3 loop reads CASGSNEQFF. In DNA form, the CDR3 reads TGTGCCAGCGGGAGCAATGAGCAGTTCTTC. The chain combines TRBV6-6 with TRBJ2-1; the D gene is possibly TRBD2 (5 bases). CDR3 length: 10 residues. Per the germline V gene, CDR1 is MNHNY and CDR2 is SVGAGI (reference sequence). Trimming took 8 bases from V and 6 from J, leaving 5 bases between them.

The DNA for the CDR3 is TGTGCCATCAGGATATCGGACACTGAAGCTTTCTTT. Its protein product is CAIRISDTEAFF. The V call is TRBV10-3, the J call TRBJ1-1; D not resolved. CDR1 and CDR2 from the germline V gene are ENHRY and SYGVKD. V was cut by 6 bases and J by 3 bases, with 8 bases left in between. This CDR3 contains 12 residues.

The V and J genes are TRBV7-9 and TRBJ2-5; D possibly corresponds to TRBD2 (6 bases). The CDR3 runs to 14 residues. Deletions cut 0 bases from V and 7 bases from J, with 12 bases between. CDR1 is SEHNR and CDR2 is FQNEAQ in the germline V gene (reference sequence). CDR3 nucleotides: TGTGCCAGCAGCTTAGCCTTTCGGAGGGCGACCCAGTACTTC. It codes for CASSLAFRRATQYF.

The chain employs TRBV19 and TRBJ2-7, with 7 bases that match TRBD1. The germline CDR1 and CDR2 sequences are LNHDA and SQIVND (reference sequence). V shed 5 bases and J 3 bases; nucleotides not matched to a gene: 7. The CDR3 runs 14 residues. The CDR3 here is CASSQAGGIYEQYF. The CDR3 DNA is TGTGCCAGTAGTCAGGCAGGGGGTATCTACGAGCAGTACTTC.

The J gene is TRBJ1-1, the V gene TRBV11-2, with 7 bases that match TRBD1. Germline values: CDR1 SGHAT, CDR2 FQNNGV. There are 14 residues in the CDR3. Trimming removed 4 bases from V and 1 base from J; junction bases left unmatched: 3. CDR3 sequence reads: CASSSPGGNTEAFF. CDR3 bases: TGTGCCAGCAGCTCTCCAGGGGGGAACACTGAAGCTTTCTTT.

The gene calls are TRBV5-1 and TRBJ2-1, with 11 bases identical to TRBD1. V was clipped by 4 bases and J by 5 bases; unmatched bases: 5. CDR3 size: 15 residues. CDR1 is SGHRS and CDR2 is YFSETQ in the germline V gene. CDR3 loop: CASSTGTGGNNEQFF. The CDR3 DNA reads TGCGCCAGCAGCACCGGGACAGGGGGGAACAATGAGCAGTTCTTC.

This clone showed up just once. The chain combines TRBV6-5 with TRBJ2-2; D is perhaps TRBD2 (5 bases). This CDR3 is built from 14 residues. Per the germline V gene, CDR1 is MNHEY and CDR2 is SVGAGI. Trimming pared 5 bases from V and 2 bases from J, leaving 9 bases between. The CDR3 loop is CASSGRGNTGELFF. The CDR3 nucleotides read TGTGCCAGCAGTGGTCGGGGAAACACCGGGGAGCTGTTTTTT.

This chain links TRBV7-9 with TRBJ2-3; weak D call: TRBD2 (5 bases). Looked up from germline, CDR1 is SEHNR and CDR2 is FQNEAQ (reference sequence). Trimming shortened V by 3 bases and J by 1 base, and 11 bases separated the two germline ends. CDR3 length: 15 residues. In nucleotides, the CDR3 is TGTGCCAGCAGCTTCGGCCTAGCCGGCACAGATACGCAGTATTTT. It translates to CASSFGLAGTDTQYF.

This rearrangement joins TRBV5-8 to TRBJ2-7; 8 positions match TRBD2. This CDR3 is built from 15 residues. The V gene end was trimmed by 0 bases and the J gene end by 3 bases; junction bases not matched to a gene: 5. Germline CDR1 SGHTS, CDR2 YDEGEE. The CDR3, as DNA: TGTGCCAGCAGCTTGGGCGGGAGGTATGTCTACGAGCAGTACTTC. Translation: CASSLGGRYVYEQYF.

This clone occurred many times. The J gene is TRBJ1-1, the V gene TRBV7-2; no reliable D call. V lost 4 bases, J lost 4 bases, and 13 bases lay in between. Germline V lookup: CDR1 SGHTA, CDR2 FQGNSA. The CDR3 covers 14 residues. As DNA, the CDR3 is TGTGCCAGCAGCTCCGAAGCCGGGTTCACTGAAGCTTTCTTT. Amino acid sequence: CASSSEAGFTEAFF.

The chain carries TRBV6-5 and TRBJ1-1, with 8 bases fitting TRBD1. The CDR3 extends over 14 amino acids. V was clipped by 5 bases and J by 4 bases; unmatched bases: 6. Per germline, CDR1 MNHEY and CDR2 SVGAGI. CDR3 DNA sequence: TGTGCCAGCAGTGTCAGGGGGCGAGGCACTGAAGCTTTCTTT. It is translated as CASSVRGRGTEAFF.

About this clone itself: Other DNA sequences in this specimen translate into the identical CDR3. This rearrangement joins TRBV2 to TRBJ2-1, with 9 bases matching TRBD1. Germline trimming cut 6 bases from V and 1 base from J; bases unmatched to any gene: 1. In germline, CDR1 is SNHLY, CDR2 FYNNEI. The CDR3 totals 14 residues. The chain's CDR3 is CASRGTGSYNEQFF. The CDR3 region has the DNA TGTGCCAGCAGGGGGACAGGGTCCTACAATGAGCAGTTCTTC.

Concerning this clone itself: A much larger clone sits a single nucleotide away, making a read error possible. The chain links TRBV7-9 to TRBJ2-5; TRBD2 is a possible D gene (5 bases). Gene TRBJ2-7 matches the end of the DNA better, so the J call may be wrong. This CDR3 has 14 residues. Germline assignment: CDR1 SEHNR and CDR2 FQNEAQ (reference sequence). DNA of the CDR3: TGTGCCAGCAGCTTAGCGGGAGTTCACTACGAGCAGTACTTC. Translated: CASSLAGVHYEQYF.